This T cell receptor (beta chain) was captured by sequencing in a study of blood T cell repertoires in COVID-19. Study-level background: In each case, the material was cDNA or gDNA derived from T cells, B-cell-depleted T cells, or PBMCs.

Measured with immunoSEQ multiplex PCR; TCRdb has only the in-frame clones, and not every one. The sample records under 170,000 clones, roughly 82% being singletons. V shed 4 bases and J 4 bases; nucleotides not matched to a gene: 4. The CDR3 is 14 amino acids. Germline V gene sequence: CDR1 SGHRS, CDR2 YFSETQ. This chain connects TRBV5-1 to TRBJ2-2, with 7 bases identical to TRBD2. Sequencing input: peripheral blood. This sequence was found in a man in his 70s with acute or convalescent COVID-19. The CDR3 sequence is CASSEPGGTGELFF. The DNA for the CDR3 is TGCGCCAGCAGCGAACCGGGGGGCACCGGGGAGCTGTTTTTT.